This paragraph covers one T cell receptor (beta chain) sequence. This sample is drawn from a study of CD8 T cells in Susac syndrome. Relapsing-remitting disease, either stable or active, was present in the multiple sclerosis controls, who were treatment-naive patients. CDR1 is ENHRY, CDR2 SYGVKD, per germline. Trimming pared 3 bases from V and 0 bases from J, leaving 8 bases between. This CDR3 contains 14 residues. Random hexamers primed reverse transcription of about 0.45 to 1 ug RNA. Across 54 Vbeta and 13 Jbeta, immunoSEQ multiplex PCR amplified TCR beta CDR3. TCRdb analysed the immunoSEQ multiplex PCR reads with MiXCR anew, one entry per CDR3 protein. The sample lists approximately 280,000 distinct CDR3 sequences, about 88% occurring once.

This sequence was found in a human donor with multiple sclerosis. The genes are TRBV10-3 and TRBJ2-5; maybe TRBD2 (5 bases). Sample: CD8+ T cells from PBMCs. The CDR3 reads CAISDSEYQETQYF. CDR3 sequence (DNA): TGTGCCATCAGTGATAGCGAGTACCAAGAGACCCAGTACTTC.